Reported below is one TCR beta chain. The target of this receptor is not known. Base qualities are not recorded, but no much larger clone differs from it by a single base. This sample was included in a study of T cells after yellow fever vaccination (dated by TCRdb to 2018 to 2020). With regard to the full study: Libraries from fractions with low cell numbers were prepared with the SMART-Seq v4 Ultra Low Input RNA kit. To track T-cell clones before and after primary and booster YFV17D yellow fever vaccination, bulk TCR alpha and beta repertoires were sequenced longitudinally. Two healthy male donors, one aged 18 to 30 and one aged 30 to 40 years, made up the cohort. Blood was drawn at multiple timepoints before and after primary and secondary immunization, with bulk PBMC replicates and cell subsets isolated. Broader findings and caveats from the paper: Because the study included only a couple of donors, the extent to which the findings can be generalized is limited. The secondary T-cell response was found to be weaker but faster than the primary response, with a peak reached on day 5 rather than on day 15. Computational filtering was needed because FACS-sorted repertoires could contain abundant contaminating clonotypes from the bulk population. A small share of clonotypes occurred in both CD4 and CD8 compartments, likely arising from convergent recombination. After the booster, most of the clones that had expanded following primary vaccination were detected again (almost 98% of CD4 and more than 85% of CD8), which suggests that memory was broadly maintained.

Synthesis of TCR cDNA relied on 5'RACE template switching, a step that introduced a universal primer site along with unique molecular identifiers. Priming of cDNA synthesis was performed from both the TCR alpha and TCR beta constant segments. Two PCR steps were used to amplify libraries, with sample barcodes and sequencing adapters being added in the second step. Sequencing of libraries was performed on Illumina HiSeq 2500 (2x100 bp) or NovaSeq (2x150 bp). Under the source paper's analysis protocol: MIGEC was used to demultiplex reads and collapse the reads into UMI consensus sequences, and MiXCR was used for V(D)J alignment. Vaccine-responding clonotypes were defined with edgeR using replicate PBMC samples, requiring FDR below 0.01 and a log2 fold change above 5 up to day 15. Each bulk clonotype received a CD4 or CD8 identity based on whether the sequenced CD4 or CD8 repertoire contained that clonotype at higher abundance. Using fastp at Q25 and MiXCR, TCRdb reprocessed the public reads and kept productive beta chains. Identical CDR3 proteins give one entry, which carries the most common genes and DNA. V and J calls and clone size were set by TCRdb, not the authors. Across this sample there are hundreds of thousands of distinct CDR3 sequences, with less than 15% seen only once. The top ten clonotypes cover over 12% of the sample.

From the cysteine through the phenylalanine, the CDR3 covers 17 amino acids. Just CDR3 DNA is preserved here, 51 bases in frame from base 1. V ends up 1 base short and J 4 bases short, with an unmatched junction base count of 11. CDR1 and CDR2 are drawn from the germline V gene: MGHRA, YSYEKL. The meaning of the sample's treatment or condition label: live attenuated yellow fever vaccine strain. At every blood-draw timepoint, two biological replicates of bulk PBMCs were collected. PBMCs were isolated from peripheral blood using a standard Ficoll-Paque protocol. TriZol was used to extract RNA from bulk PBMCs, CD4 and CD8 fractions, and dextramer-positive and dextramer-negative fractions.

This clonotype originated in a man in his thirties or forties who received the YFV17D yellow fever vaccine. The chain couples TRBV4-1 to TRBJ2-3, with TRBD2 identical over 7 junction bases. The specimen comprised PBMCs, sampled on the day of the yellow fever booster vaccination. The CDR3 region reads CASSQGPGAGESDTQYF. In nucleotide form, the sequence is TGCGCCAGCAGCCAAGGTCCCGGTGCGGGAGAGTCAGATACGCAGTATTTT.